This T cell receptor (beta chain) originates from a study of blood T cell repertoires in COVID-19. Study summary: Samples of COVID-19 (acute and convalescent) were obtained from the United States, Italy and Spain.

The Seattle patients, enrolled during active infection, were followed longitudinally. CDR3 length: 15 amino acids. The ends lost 6 bases at V and 2 bases at J; junction bases unmatched: 6. Germline loops: CDR1 MDHEN, CDR2 SYDVKM. In the authors' methods: Counts of nucleated cells, estimated from reference gene primer amplification, were obtained. The table came from immunoSEQ multiplex PCR; TCRdb's copy has only in-frame clones and leaves some out. V and J calls and clone size are those listed in that table; D and trimming were worked out from the DNA. Of some 290,000 clones listed, roughly nine tenths were seen once; the top ten hold about an eighth.

Material for sequencing was peripheral blood. The sequence was obtained from a woman in her 30s with COVID-19, enrolled during active disease. The gene calls are TRBV28 and TRBJ1-5; 8 bases are a match to TRBD1. CDR3: CASSPTGGGNQPQHF. CDR3 sequence (DNA): TGTGCCAGCAGCCCCACAGGGGGAGGCAATCAGCCCCAGCATTTT.